Listed below are T cell receptor beta chains from one sample, sequenced in a study of shared clonotypes between healthy human individuals. Sequencing was performed with immunoSEQ multiplex PCR; in TCRdb, only in-frame clones are kept and a portion is missing. The sample shows some 2 million clones, about 95% of them seen only once. What was sequenced was naive CD8+ T cells sorted from blood. The receptors come from a man younger than 30 in good health. Both conserved end residues are part of each CDR3. D genes are given only for firm matches. For some rows the clone size is stated as once, few or many, or as a class when expanded; others skip it.

TRBJ2-7 TRBV30 - TRBD1 TGTGCCTGGGGGGACAGCACATTATACGAGCAGTACTTC CAWGDSTLYEQYF
TRBJ2-3 TRBV13 once - TGTGCCAGCAGCTCGTCTAGGGTTCGCGGGTACACAGATACGCAGTATTTT CASSSSRVRGYTDTQYF
TRBJ2-2 TRBV6-5 - TRBD1 TGTGCCAGCAGTTACAGGGGGCGCCCCACCGGGGAGCTGTTTTTT CASSYRGRPTGELFF
TRBJ1-1 TRBV4-1 - - TGCGCCAGCAGCCAAACAATGACCGTTTCGTCCACTGAAGCTTTCTTT CASSQTMTVSSTEAFF
TRBJ1-2 TRBV20-1 - - TGCAGCGACGGATGGGGCTATGGCTACACCTTC CSDGWGYGYTF
TRBJ1-1 TRBV28 - - TGTGCCAGCAGTTTAGGCCCGGGAGACACTGAAGCTTTCTTT CASSLGPGDTEAFF
TRBJ2-3 TRBV5-8 - - TGTGTCAGCAGCTTGGACCATACAGATACGCAGTATTTT CVSSLDHTDTQYF
TRBJ2-5 TRBV10-3 - TRBD2 TGTGCCATCAGTGAACATAAACTAGCGGAAATACAAGAGACCCAGTACTTC CAISEHKLAEIQETQYF
TRBJ2-5 TRBV7-9 - TRBD1 TGTGCCAGCAGCTTTTCGCAGGGGGCCCAAGAGACCCAGTACTTC CASSFSQGAQETQYF
TRBJ1-2 TRBV5-1 - - TGCGCCAGCAGCCTCTTTCCGGGACAAGTCTATGGCTACACCTTC CASSLFPGQVYGYTF
TRBJ2-2 TRBV5-1 - TRBD2 TGCGCCAGCAGCTGGAGCGGGGGCTCGACCGGGGAGCTGTTTTTT CASSWSGGSTGELFF
TRBJ2-7 TRBV5-4 - - TGTGCCAGCAGCTTTGATTTACGGGCCGGGGAGCAGTACTTC CASSFDLRAGEQYF
TRBJ2-5 TRBV4-3 - - TGCGCCAGCAGCCAAGATCAAAGGGGGTCAGAGACCCAGTACTTC CASSQDQRGSETQYF
TRBJ1-6 TRBV27 - - TGTGCCAGCAGTTTATCGATCAATTCACCCCTCCACTTT CASSLSINSPLHF
TRBJ2-7 TRBV27 - - TGTGCCAGCAGTTTAGGGCAGGGGTTCGACGAGCAGTACTTC CASSLGQGFDEQYF
TRBJ2-5 TRBV28 once TRBD1 TGTGCCAGCAGTTTGAGGGGGCCCTCCCAGGGGGAGACCCAGTACTTC CASSLRGPSQGETQYF
TRBJ1-2 TRBV28 - - TGTGCCAGCAGCCCAAGGGACGAATCGCCTAACTATGGCTACACCTTC CASSPRDESPNYGYTF
TRBJ2-7 TRBV7-2 - - TGTGCCAGCAGCTTAAAGGGACAGGGACTGAATAGCGGGAACCACGAGCAGTACTTC CASSLKGQGLNSGNHEQYF
TRBJ2-3 TRBV7-9 - - TGTGCCAGCAGCCTACCCACGGAAGATACGCAGTATTTT CASSLPTEDTQYF
TRBJ1-5 TRBV21-1 - - TGTGCCCTGACCCGATGGGGGTGTCAGCCCCAGCATTTT CALTRWGCQPQHF
TRBJ1-1 TRBV6-5 - - TGTGCCAGCAGTTATTCAGAGGGGGGAATGAACACTGAAGCTTTCTTT CASSYSEGGMNTEAFF
TRBJ1-2 TRBV29-1 - - TGCAGCGTGCCCGGGAAAGGTGGCTACACCTTC CSVPGKGGYTF
TRBJ2-7 TRBV11-2 - TRBD1 TGTGCCAGCAGCCCCCCGAGAGGACAGGCCCTCGAGCAGTACTTC CASSPPRGQALEQYF
TRBJ1-1 TRBV2 - TRBD1 TGTGCCAGCAGTGACCCGCAGGGGGTGCTCTCTGAAGCTTTCTTT CASSDPQGVLSEAFF
TRBJ2-1 TRBV4-1 once - TGCGCCAGCAGCCAAGATAAGGGGAATGAGCAGTTCTTC CASSQDKGNEQFF
TRBJ2-7 TRBV11-2 - TRBD2 TGTGCCAGCAGCTTGGGGACTAGCCGTACCTACGAGCAGTACTTC CASSLGTSRTYEQYF
TRBJ1-2 TRBV6-6 - - TGTGCCAGCAGTTACTCCCAGGAAAACTATGGCTACACCTTC CASSYSQENYGYTF